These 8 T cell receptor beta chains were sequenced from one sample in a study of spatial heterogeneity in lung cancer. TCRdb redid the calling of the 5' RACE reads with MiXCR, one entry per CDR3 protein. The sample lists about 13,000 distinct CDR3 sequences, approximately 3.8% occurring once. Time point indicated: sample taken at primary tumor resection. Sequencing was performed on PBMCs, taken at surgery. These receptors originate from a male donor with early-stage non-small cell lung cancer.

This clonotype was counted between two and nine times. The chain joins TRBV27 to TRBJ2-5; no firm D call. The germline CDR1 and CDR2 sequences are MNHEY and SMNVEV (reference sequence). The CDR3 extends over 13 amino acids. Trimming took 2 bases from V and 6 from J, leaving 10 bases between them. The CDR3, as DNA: TGTGCCAGCAGTTTAAGGCCGTTACAGACCCAGTACTTC. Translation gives CASSLRPLQTQYF.

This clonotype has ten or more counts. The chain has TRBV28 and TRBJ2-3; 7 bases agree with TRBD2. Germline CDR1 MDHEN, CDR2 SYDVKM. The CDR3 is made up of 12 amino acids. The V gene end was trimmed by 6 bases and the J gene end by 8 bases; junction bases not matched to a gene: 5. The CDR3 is CASSRTSVTQYF. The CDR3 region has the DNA TGTGCCAGCAGCAGGACTAGTGTTACGCAGTATTTT.

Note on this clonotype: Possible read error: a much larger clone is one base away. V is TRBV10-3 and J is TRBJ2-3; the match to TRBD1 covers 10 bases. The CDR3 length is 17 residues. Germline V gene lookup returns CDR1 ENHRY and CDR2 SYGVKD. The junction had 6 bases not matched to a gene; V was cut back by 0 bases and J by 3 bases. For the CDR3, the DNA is TGTGCCATCAGTGAGTCTGTGGACAGGGGGTCGACAGATACGCAGTATTTT. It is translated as CAISESVDRGSTDTQYF.

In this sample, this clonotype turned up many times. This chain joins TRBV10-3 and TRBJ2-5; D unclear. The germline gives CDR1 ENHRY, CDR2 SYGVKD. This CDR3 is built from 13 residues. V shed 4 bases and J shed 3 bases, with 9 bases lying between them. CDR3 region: CAISVGWEETQYF. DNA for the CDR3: TGTGCCATCAGTGTAGGCTGGGAAGAGACCCAGTACTTC.

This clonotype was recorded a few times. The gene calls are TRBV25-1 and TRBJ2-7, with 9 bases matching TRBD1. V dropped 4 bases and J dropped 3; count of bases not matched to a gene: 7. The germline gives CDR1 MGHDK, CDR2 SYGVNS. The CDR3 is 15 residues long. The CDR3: CASSAPGQGFYEQYF. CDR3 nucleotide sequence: TGTGCCAGCAGTGCCCCGGGACAGGGCTTCTACGAGCAGTACTTC.

The DNA of the CDR3 is TGTGCCAGCTCACCACCGAAGGGGACCTACGAGCAGTACTTC. Its translation: CASSPPKGTYEQYF. The rearrangement uses TRBV18 and TRBJ2-7, with D perhaps TRBD1 (5 bases). CDR3 length: 14 amino acids. V was shortened by 0 bases and J by 2 bases, with 8 bases between the two germline ends. Germline CDR1 and CDR2: KGHSH and LQKENI.

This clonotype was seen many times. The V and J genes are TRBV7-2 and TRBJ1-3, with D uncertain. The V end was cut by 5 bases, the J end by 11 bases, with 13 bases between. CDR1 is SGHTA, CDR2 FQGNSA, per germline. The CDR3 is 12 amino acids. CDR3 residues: CASSPKGRPIYF. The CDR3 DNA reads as TGTGCCAGCAGCCCAAAGGGCCGCCCCATATATTTT.

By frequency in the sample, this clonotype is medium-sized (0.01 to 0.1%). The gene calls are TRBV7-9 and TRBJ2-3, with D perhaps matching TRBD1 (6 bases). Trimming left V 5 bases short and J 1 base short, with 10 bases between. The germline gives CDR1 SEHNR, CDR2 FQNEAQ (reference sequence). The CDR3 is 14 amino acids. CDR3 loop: CASSPSGGTDTQYF. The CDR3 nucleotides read TGTGCCAGCAGCCCATCAGGGGGCACAGATACGCAGTATTTT.